Presented here are 21 T cell receptor beta chains from one specimen sequenced in a study of memory CD4+ T cells and cytomegalovirus serostatus (dated by TCRdb to the late 2010s). A FACSAria II was used to sort memory CD4+ T cells, defined as single viable CD3+CD4+CD8-CD45RO+ cells. The library was built by means of the immunoSEQ multiplex PCR assay. Here the immuneACCESS table is served through TCRdb, limited to in-frame sequences with V and J called. Missing clones are a known gap in these copies; in checked studies unresolved V genes cover under half, and the rest lacks a known reason. The sample includes around 62,000 clones, with about 78% observed a single time. The top ten clonotypes cover approximately 4.5% of the sample. What was sequenced was memory CD4+ T cells from blood. All receptors derive from an adult in good health and CMV-seropositive.

The V gene is TRBV5-1, the J gene TRBJ1-2; 7 bases map to TRBD1. V was clipped by 0 bases and J by 3 bases; unmatched bases: 5. Germline assignment: CDR1 SGHRS and CDR2 YFSETQ. The CDR3 extends over 15 amino acids. The CDR3 bases are TGCGCCAGCAGCTTGGAGGGACAGACCTACTATGGCTACACCTTC. It is translated as CASSLEGQTYYGYTF.

The J gene is TRBJ2-7, the V gene TRBV28; D is undetermined. Trimming stripped 5 bases from V and 3 bases from J, with 17 bases between. Germline V lookup: CDR1 MDHEN, CDR2 SYDVKM. The CDR3 has 15 amino acids. For the CDR3, the DNA is TGTGCCAGCAGTGCTCCTGGGTTCGTAGACTACGAGCAGTACTTC. Residues: CASSAPGFVDYEQYF.

This chain connects TRBV7-9 to TRBJ2-1; TRBD2 aligns across 7 bases. Germline V CDR1 and CDR2: SEHNR, FQNEAQ (reference sequence). The CDR3 length is 9 residues. The CDR3, as DNA: TGTGCTTGCGGGGGAGAGCAGTTCTTC. It translates to CACGGEQFF.

V and J are TRBV28 and TRBJ1-4; the D is unclear. CDR1 and CDR2 from the germline V gene are MDHEN and SYDVKM. V was clipped by 3 bases and J by 4 bases, with 9 bases between them. The CDR3 runs 14 residues. In DNA, the CDR3 is TGTGCCAGCAGTTTTAACGGAGTTAATGAAAAACTGTTTTTT. Its protein is CASSFNGVNEKLFF. Supplemented by reference TRBV28 and TRBJ1-4, the full variable domain reads DVKVTQSSRYLVKRTGEKVFLECVQDMDHENMFWYRQDPGLGLRLIYFSYDVKMKEKGDIPEGYSVSREKKERFSLILESASTNQTSMYLCASSFNGVNEKLFFGSGTQLSVL.

The chain carries TRBV6-1 and TRBJ2-7; TRBD1 is a possible D gene (6 bases). The CDR3 length is 15 residues. Trimming shortened V by 4 bases and J by 6 bases, and 19 bases separated the two germline ends. Germline values: CDR1 MNHNS, CDR2 SASEGT. The CDR3 is CASSGPGTSGGEQYF. The CDR3 nucleotides read TGTGCCAGCAGTGGACCCGGGACATCCGGCGGCGAGCAGTACTTC.

CDR3 protein: CASRGLAETQYF. DNA for the CDR3: TGTGCCAGCAGGGGACTAGCGGAGACCCAGTACTTC. V and J are TRBV2 and TRBJ2-5; 10 bases are a match to TRBD2. Germline V gives CDR1 SNHLY, CDR2 FYNNEI. Losses at the gene ends were 6 bases for V and 5 bases for J; bases not matched to a gene: 0. The CDR3 is 12 residues long.

This chain joins TRBV5-4 and TRBJ2-5; TRBD1 aligns across 7 bases. Looked up from germline, CDR1 is SGHNT and CDR2 is YYREEE (reference sequence). Trimming removed 1 base from V and 4 bases from J; junction bases left unmatched: 4. The CDR3 loop spans 14 amino acids. CDR3 loop: CASSLKAGGETQYF. For the CDR3, the DNA is TGTGCCAGCAGCTTGAAGGCAGGGGGAGAGACCCAGTACTTC.

The gene calls are TRBV19 and TRBJ1-5, with 7 nucleotides matching TRBD1. Germline CDR1 is LNHDA and CDR2 is SQIVND (reference sequence). The CDR3 is made up of 16 amino acids. The V gene end was trimmed by 7 bases and the J gene end by 3 bases; junction bases not matched to a gene: 12. The CDR3 region is CASIASGQPINQPQHF. For the CDR3, the DNA is TGTGCCAGTATCGCCTCGGGACAGCCAATCAATCAGCCCCAGCATTTT.

This chain links TRBV2 with TRBJ2-3; D possibly corresponds to TRBD2 (5 bases). This CDR3 spans 14 amino acids. The V gene lost 5 bases and the J gene lost 2 bases, with 11 bases spanning the gap. CDR1 is SNHLY, CDR2 FYNNEI, per germline. The CDR3 loop reads CASSKRGPTDTQYF. CDR3 sequence (DNA): TGTGCCAGCAGTAAACGGGGTCCCACAGATACGCAGTATTTT.

This chain links TRBV6-5 with TRBJ2-7; 7 bases map to TRBD1. The germline V gene has CDR1 MNHEY and CDR2 SVGAGI. The CDR3 loop spans 14 amino acids. J gave up 3 bases and V 6 bases, and 8 bases lay outside the gene matches. CDR3 nucleotides: TGTGCCAGCAGCCCGACAGGGTGGGTCTACGAGCAGTACTTC. Translation: CASSPTGWVYEQYF.

This sequence joins TRBV19 and TRBJ2-7; D might be TRBD2 (6 bases). Germline V gene sequence: CDR1 LNHDA, CDR2 SQIVND (reference sequence). The CDR3 extends over 14 amino acids. V was shortened by 3 bases and J by 5 bases, with 14 bases between the two germline ends. CDR3 loop: CASSIGPSDHEQYF. DNA for the CDR3: TGTGCCAGTAGTATCGGTCCTAGCGACCACGAGCAGTACTTC.

The gene calls are TRBV29-1 and TRBJ2-7; D remains ambiguous. V was cut by 0 bases and J by 4 bases, with 10 bases left in between. The CDR3 covers 13 residues. CDR1 SQVTM and CDR2 ANQGSEA come from the germline V gene. CDR3 DNA: TGCAGCGTTGAAGACTCATTCTCTTACGAGCAGTACTTC. Protein sequence: CSVEDSFSYEQYF.

This chain joins TRBV5-1 and TRBJ2-5; D is uncertain. The CDR3 loop spans 15 amino acids. Trimming removed 4 bases from V and 3 bases from J, with 16 bases in between. CDR1 and CDR2 from the germline V gene are SGHRS and YFSETQ. As DNA, the CDR3 is TGCGCCAGCAGCCTGGGCCCAGGTTCTAAAGAGACCCAGTACTTC. This codes for CASSLGPGSKETQYF.

This clone was recorded a few times. This same CDR3 is encoded by further DNA sequences in the sample. The J gene is TRBJ1-6, the V gene TRBV28, with no clear D. The germline CDR1 and CDR2 sequences are MDHEN and SYDVKM. The CDR3 loop spans 13 amino acids. V was cut by 4 bases and J by 7 bases, with 8 bases left in between. The CDR3 loop is CASSSGRNSPLHF. DNA for the CDR3: TGTGCCAGCAGTTCAGGTCGGAATTCACCCCTCCACTTT.

The chain recombines TRBV7-5 with TRBJ2-7; the DNA was not compared with TRBD1, the D call given in the table. TRBV7-5 is flagged as a pseudogene. This CDR3 comprises 16 residues. The CDR3 is CARSRNARTGTHEQYF. DNA of the CDR3: TGTGCCAGAAGCCGCAATGCACGGACAGGAACCCACGAGCAGTACTTC.

The chain has TRBV5-1 and TRBJ1-2; 7 nucleotides match TRBD1. V dropped 3 bases and J dropped 4; count of bases not matched to a gene: 12. The CDR3 length is 16 residues. Germline lookup yields CDR1 SGHRS and CDR2 YFSETQ. Here the CDR3 DNA reads TGCGCCAGCAGCTCCCGGGACAGCGATTCTTTCTATGGCTACACCTTC. Translated: CASSSRDSDSFYGYTF.

This clone was observed a few times. The chain joins TRBV12-5 to TRBJ2-7; TRBD2 matches 7 bases. The length of the CDR3 is 19 residues. The ends lost 6 bases at V and 3 bases at J; junction bases unmatched: 23. Per the germline V gene, CDR1 is LGHNT and CDR2 is FRNRAP. In nucleotides, the CDR3 is TGTGCTAGTGGCTTGATGGTGGGACTAAGCCTAGTGCCGGGCTACGAGCAGTACTTC. This codes for CASGLMVGLSLVPGYEQYF.

The V gene is TRBV6-1, the J gene TRBJ1-1; D uncertain. Trimming took 8 bases from V and 11 from J, leaving 24 bases between them. Germline assignment: CDR1 MNHNS and CDR2 SASEGT. The CDR3 is 14 amino acids. For the CDR3, the DNA is TGTGCCAGCGTTCCGGACGGGCAGCCCGCCGCGGCTTTCTTT. Translation gives CASVPDGQPAAAFF.

The CDR3 sequence: CASSLIGGNTEAFF. Written as DNA, the CDR3 is TGTGCCAGCAGCTTGATAGGGGGGAACACTGAAGCTTTCTTT. The J gene is TRBJ1-1, the V gene TRBV14, with D perhaps matching TRBD1 (6 bases). V was cut by 5 bases and J by 1 base, with 11 bases left in between. Germline loops: CDR1 SGHDN, CDR2 FVKESK. This CDR3 is built from 14 residues.

The V call is TRBV6-5, the J call TRBJ1-6, with 7 bases aligning to TRBD1. V lost 5 bases and J lost 7; bases outside the gene matches: 8. Looked up from germline, CDR1 is MNHEY and CDR2 is SVGAGI. The CDR3 covers 15 residues. Here the CDR3 DNA reads TGTGCCAGCAGTACCGTCGGGACAGCCAATTCACCCCTCCACTTT. This gives the protein CASSTVGTANSPLHF.

The V call is TRBV10-3, the J call TRBJ2-2; 7 nucleotides align to TRBD2. This CDR3 is 15 amino acids long. Unmatched junction bases numbered 2, after V lost 3 bases and J lost 1 base. The germline V gene encodes CDR1 ENHRY and CDR2 SYGVKD. In DNA, the CDR3 is TGTGCCATCAGTGATCTAGCGGAGAACACCGGGGAGCTGTTTTTT. It yields the protein CAISDLAENTGELFF.